The table lists the clone carrying this T cell receptor (beta chain) with many counts. Its antigen is not known. Time point here: newly diagnosed GD, antithyroid drugs for less than 3 months. Scientists built the TCR library using RNA that was extracted from PBMCs. The sample is drawn from a study of regulatory T cells in long-lasting Graves disease. Library construction for TCR beta used iRepertoire HTBI primers and Arm-PCR of CDR3 regions. A single record per CDR3 protein comes from TCRdb applying MiXCR to the multiplex PCR reads. Counted here are approximately 440,000 distinct CDR3 sequences, around 16% occurring once; the ten biggest clones make up 9% to 15%. Study results and caveats: Peripheral blood alone, not thyroid tissue, underwent study.

This sample was shared with a second study, whose subject was T cells in Graves' hyperthyroidism and ophthalmopathy. That investigation notes: Exclusion of patients followed from uncontrolled infection, other autoimmune disease, pregnancy or lactation. The HTBI set primed first-round TCR CDR3 RT-PCR. Most thyroid clonotypes expanded above 0.001 were also detected in blood.

The TCR comes from a man aged 40-55 years with Graves disease. The sequenced sample was peripheral blood mononuclear cells (PBMCs), obtained at new diagnosis, from a patient treated with antithyroid drugs.

CDR3 region: CSARDLAGYEQYF. The CDR3 bases are TGCAGTGCTAGAGATCTCGCCGGCTACGAGCAGTACTTC. V usage is TRBV20-1 and J usage is TRBJ2-7; unclear D gene. CDR1 DFQATT and CDR2 SNEGSKA come from the germline V gene (reference sequence). V was clipped by 0 bases and J by 3 bases, with 9 bases between them. The CDR3 covers 13 residues.